What follows are 5 T cell receptor beta chains derived from one specimen sequenced in a study of CD8 T cells in Susac syndrome. Reverse transcription of roughly 0.5 to 1 ug RNA was carried out with random hexamers. MiXCR, run by TCRdb on the immunoSEQ multiplex PCR reads, gives a single entry per CDR3 protein. The sample lists 300,000 to 350,000 distinct CDR3 sequences; 92% were seen once. Sequences were obtained from CD4+ T cells from PBMCs. All receptors come from a human donor with multiple sclerosis.

The genes are TRBV20-1 and TRBJ1-1; 7 bases match TRBD1. Germline V gene sequence: CDR1 DFQATT, CDR2 SNEGSKA (reference sequence). The CDR3 has 13 residues. With V trimmed by 6 bases and J by 3 bases, 7 bases remained unmatched. CDR3 DNA sequence: TGCAGTGCACTCGGACAGGCCTACACTGAAGCTTTCTTT. This codes for CSALGQAYTEAFF.

V is TRBV5-5 and J is TRBJ1-6, with TRBD1 identical over 8 bases. The germline gives CDR1 SGHKS, CDR2 YYEKEE (reference sequence). V dropped 4 bases and J dropped 0; count of bases not matched to a gene: 3. The CDR3 has 16 amino acids. The CDR3 region has the DNA TGTGCCAGCAGCCAAACAGGGGGCTCCTATAATTCACCCCTCCACTTT. Its translation: CASSQTGGSYNSPLHF.

The V call is TRBV11-2, the J call TRBJ2-4, with 12 bases identical to TRBD1. CDR1 is SGHAT, CDR2 FQNNGV, per germline. V shed 1 base, J shed 6 bases, and the junction held 10 bases outside the gene matches. The CDR3 spans 18 residues. Here the CDR3 reads CASSLGRWGQGATNIQYF. DNA of the CDR3: TGTGCCAGCAGCTTAGGGAGATGGGGACAGGGGGCGACAAACATTCAGTACTTC.

This chain links TRBV6-2 or TRBV6-3 with TRBJ2-1, with TRBD2 matching over 9 bases. In germline, CDR1 is MNHEY, CDR2 SVGEGT. The CDR3 extends over 18 amino acids. After removal of 2 bases from V and 12 bases from J, the junction contained 20 bases not matched to a gene. The chain's CDR3 is CASSYEAGGSLALKGQFF. In DNA, the CDR3 is TGTGCCAGCAGTTACGAAGCGGGAGGCTCCCTCGCTTTAAAGGGGCAGTTCTTC.

This clonotype occurred once. The CDR3 DNA sequence: TGTGCCAGCAGAGACCTCGCAGTGAGAGTTGGGTATGGCTACACCTTC. Protein: CASRDLAVRVGYGYTF. The rearrangement links TRBV2 to TRBJ1-2; D remains unclear. The CDR3 is 16 amino acids. The V and J ends lost 6 bases and 5 bases respectively, with 22 bases between them. CDR1 and CDR2 (germline): SNHLY, FYNNEI.